This T cell receptor (beta chain) was found in a study of blood T cell repertoires in COVID-19. Study-level background: Researchers got acute and convalescent COVID-19 samples from the United States, Italy and Spain.

The V gene end was trimmed by 4 bases and the J gene end by 0 bases; junction bases not matched to a gene: 3. Germline CDR1 KGHSH, CDR2 LQKENI. This CDR3 is 15 amino acids long. The protocol was immunoSEQ multiplex PCR, while the TCRdb copy is restricted to in-frame clones and leaves out a portion. The sample holds about 220,000 clones, about four fifths seen once. Participant-reported clinical history was the basis for cohort assignment. Cohort 3 recovered donors had two negative PCRs, clearance, or symptom resolution. Material for sequencing was PBMCs or T cells enriched from blood (not recorded which). The chain is built from TRBV18 and TRBJ1-3, with 7 nucleotides matching TRBD1. The TCR was taken from a woman aged 55-69 years who had recovered from COVID-19. The CDR3: CASSQGTDSGNTIYF. Written as DNA, the CDR3 is TGTGCCAGCTCACAAGGGACAGACTCTGGAAACACCATATATTTT.